This is a list of T cell receptor beta chains from one sample in a study of blood T cells in healthy people across ages. MiXCR, applied by TCRdb to the 5' RACE reads, yields one record per CDR3 protein. The sample includes fewer than 800,000 distinct CDR3 sequences, roughly 32% seen only once; the top ten take 15%. Sequences were obtained from blood. These TCRs come from an elderly woman in good health. The CDR3 runs from the conserved cysteine through the conserved F or W. D genes are given only for firm matches. Only some rows state a clone size, as once, few, many or a class for expanded clones.

j_gene: TRBJ2-3
v_gene: TRBV18
abundance: -
d_gene: -
CDR3nt: TGTGCCAGCTCACCGCCCTTCCCAGGGGCAGATACGCAGTATTTT
CDR3aa: CASSPPFPGADTQYF

j_gene: TRBJ1-1
v_gene: TRBV5-1
abundance: many
d_gene: -
CDR3nt: TGCGCCAGCAGCTTGGAAAGTGGCGTGGGGGGGACTGAAGCTTTCTTT
CDR3aa: CASSLESGVGGTEAFF

j_gene: TRBJ2-3
v_gene: TRBV2
abundance: few
d_gene: TRBD2
CDR3nt: TGTGCCAGCAGGCTAGCGGGATTCACAGATACGCAGTATTTT
CDR3aa: CASRLAGFTDTQYF

j_gene: TRBJ1-5
v_gene: TRBV7-6
abundance: many
d_gene: -
CDR3nt: TGTGCCAGCAGCTTAAACCAGGGAGGTAATCAGCCCCAGCATTTT
CDR3aa: CASSLNQGGNQPQHF

j_gene: TRBJ2-6
v_gene: TRBV3-1
abundance: -
d_gene: -
CDR3nt: TGTGCCAGCAGCCCTCTTGGGAGCTCTGGTGCCAACGTCCTGACTTTC
CDR3aa: CASSPLGSSGANVLTF

j_gene: TRBJ2-7
v_gene: TRBV6-1
abundance: many
d_gene: -
CDR3nt: TGTGCCAGCCGCTCAGGATCTTCCTACGAGCAGTACTTC
CDR3aa: CASRSGSSYEQYF

j_gene: TRBJ2-1
v_gene: TRBV20-1
abundance: -
d_gene: -
CDR3nt: TGCAGTGCCACGGTCGACCAGCAGTTCTTC
CDR3aa: CSATVDQQFF

j_gene: TRBJ2-7
v_gene: TRBV9
abundance: many
d_gene: TRBD1
CDR3nt: TGTGCCAGCAGCGTAGGGGGACAGGGCATAGACGAGCAGTACTTC
CDR3aa: CASSVGGQGIDEQYF

j_gene: TRBJ1-4
v_gene: TRBV2
abundance: -
d_gene: TRBD1
CDR3nt: TGTGCCAGCAGTCGACAGGGAATGATAAGGGAAAAACTGTTTTTT
CDR3aa: CASSRQGMIREKLFF

j_gene: TRBJ2-1
v_gene: TRBV15
abundance: few
d_gene: TRBD1
CDR3nt: TGTGCCACCAGAGGACAGGGACCCTGGAATGAGCAGTTCTTC
CDR3aa: CATRGQGPWNEQFF

j_gene: TRBJ1-1
v_gene: TRBV10-3
abundance: -
d_gene: -
CDR3nt: TGTGCCATCAGTGAGTCAGGAGGCTATCGACTGGATACTGAAGCTTTCTTT
CDR3aa: CAISESGGYRLDTEAFF

j_gene: TRBJ2-5
v_gene: TRBV7-6
abundance: few
d_gene: TRBD2
CDR3nt: TGTGCCAGCAGCTTAGAGCGGATCGGGGGGGCTTCAAATGAGCAGTACTTC
CDR3aa: CASSLERIGGASNEQYF

j_gene: TRBJ1-1
v_gene: TRBV2
abundance: -
d_gene: TRBD1
CDR3nt: TGTGCCAGCAGTGAGGCCAGGGGGAGGACTGAAGCTTTCTTT
CDR3aa: CASSEARGRTEAFF

j_gene: TRBJ2-1
v_gene: TRBV6-5
abundance: -
d_gene: -
CDR3nt: TGTACCAGCAGTTATCCCCCCCGCAATGAGCAGTTCTTC
CDR3aa: CTSSYPPRNEQFF

j_gene: TRBJ2-3
v_gene: TRBV5-1
abundance: -
d_gene: -
CDR3nt: TGCGCCAGCCGCCCTGGGAGTACTAGCACAGATACGCAGTATTTT
CDR3aa: CASRPGSTSTDTQYF

j_gene: TRBJ2-5
v_gene: TRBV19
abundance: many
d_gene: TRBD1
CDR3nt: TGTGCCAGTAGTATCGGGCAGGGGGCTTTAGAGACCCAGTACTTC
CDR3aa: CASSIGQGALETQYF

j_gene: TRBJ1-5
v_gene: TRBV9
abundance: many
d_gene: -
CDR3nt: TGTGCCAGCAGCGTAGGTGTGGATCAGCCCCAGCATTTT
CDR3aa: CASSVGVDQPQHF

j_gene: TRBJ1-6
v_gene: TRBV5-1
abundance: few
d_gene: -
CDR3nt: TGCGCCAGCAGCTTGGGACAAACCTCTAATTCACCCCTCCACTTT
CDR3aa: CASSLGQTSNSPLHF

j_gene: TRBJ2-1
v_gene: TRBV30
abundance: many
d_gene: -
CDR3nt: TGTGCCTGGAGTAAGGGGGGAGGCTACAATGAGCAGTTCTTC
CDR3aa: CAWSKGGGYNEQFF

j_gene: TRBJ2-5
v_gene: TRBV7-2
abundance: many
d_gene: -
CDR3nt: TGTGCCAGCAGCCCCATAACCAATGGAGAGACCCAGTACTTC
CDR3aa: CASSPITNGETQYF

j_gene: TRBJ1-2
v_gene: TRBV5-1
abundance: many
d_gene: TRBD1
CDR3nt: TGCGCCAGCAGCCGGGACAGTAACTATGGCTACACCTTC
CDR3aa: CASSRDSNYGYTF

j_gene: TRBJ2-3
v_gene: TRBV12-3/TRBV12-4
abundance: -
d_gene: -
CDR3nt: TGTGCCAGCGGGCAACTAGATACGCAGTATTTT
CDR3aa: CASGQLDTQYF

j_gene: TRBJ1-1
v_gene: TRBV6-5
abundance: many
d_gene: TRBD1
CDR3nt: TGTGCCAGCAGTTACTCACGGGACAGGGGATTGATGAACACTGAAGCTTTCTTT
CDR3aa: CASSYSRDRGLMNTEAFF